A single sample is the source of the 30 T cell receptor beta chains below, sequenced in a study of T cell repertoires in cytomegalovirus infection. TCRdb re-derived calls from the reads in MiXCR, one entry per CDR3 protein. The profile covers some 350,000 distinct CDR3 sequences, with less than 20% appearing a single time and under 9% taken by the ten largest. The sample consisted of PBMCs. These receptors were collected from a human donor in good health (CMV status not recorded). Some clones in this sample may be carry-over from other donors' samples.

CDR3 amino acids: CSAGTSNYGYTF. CDR3 nucleotide sequence: TGCAGCGCCGGGACAAGTAACTATGGCTACACCTTC. V and J are TRBV29-1 and TRBJ1-2; D possibly corresponds to TRBD1 (6 bases). Germline CDR1 SQVTM, CDR2 ANQGSEA. V was clipped by 7 bases and J by 1 base, with 10 bases between them. The CDR3 runs to 12 residues.

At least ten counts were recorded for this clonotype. The CDR3 sequence: CASSPWQGYGYTF. DNA for the CDR3: TGTGCCAGCAGTCCTTGGCAGGGGTATGGCTACACCTTC. The chain has TRBV12-3 or TRBV12-4 and TRBJ1-2; D is perhaps TRBD1 (6 bases). The CDR3 has 13 amino acids. Trimming removed 5 bases at V and 5 bases at J, with 12 bases between.

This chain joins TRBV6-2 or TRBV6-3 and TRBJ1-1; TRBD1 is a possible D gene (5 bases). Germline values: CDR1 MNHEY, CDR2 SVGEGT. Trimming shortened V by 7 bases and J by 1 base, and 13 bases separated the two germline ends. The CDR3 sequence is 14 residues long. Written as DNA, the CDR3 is TGTGCCAGCAATCCGACAGCCTCGAACACTGAAGCTTTCTTT. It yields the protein CASNPTASNTEAFF.

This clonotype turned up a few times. CDR3: CASSLTSGSLKQYF. The DNA of the CDR3 is TGTGCCAGCAGTTTGACTAGCGGGAGTTTAAAGCAGTACTTC. V and J are TRBV27 and TRBJ2-7, with 12 bases aligning to TRBD2. Germline CDR1 and CDR2: MNHEY and SMNVEV (reference sequence). The CDR3 loop spans 14 amino acids. After removal of 3 bases from V and 8 bases from J, the junction contained 5 bases not matched to a gene.

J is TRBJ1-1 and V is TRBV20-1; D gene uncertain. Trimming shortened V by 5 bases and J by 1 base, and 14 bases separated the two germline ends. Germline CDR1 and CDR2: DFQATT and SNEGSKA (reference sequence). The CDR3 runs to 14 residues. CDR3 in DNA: TGCAGTGCTCCTGGGGTTACAGAGAACACTGAAGCTTTCTTT. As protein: CSAPGVTENTEAFF.

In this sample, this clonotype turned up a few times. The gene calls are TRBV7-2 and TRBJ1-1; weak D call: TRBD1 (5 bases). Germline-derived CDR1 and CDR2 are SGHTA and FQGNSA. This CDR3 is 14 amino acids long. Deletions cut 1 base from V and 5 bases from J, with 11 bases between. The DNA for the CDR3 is TGTGCCAGCAGCTTAGAGGCCAGGGTGACTGAAGCTTTCTTT. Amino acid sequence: CASSLEARVTEAFF.

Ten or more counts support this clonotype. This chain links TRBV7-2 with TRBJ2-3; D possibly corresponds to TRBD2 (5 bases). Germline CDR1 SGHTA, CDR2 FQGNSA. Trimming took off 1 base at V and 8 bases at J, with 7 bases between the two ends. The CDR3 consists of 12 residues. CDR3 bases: TGTGCCAGCAGCTTAGATCGGGGTACGCAGTATTTT. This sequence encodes CASSLDRGTQYF. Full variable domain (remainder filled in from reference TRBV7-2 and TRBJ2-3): GAGVSQSPSNKVTEKGKDVELRCDPISGHTALYWYRQSLGQGLEFLIYFQGNSAPDKSGLPSDRFSAERTGGSVSTLTIQRTQQEDSAVYLCASSLDRGTQYFGPGTRLTVL.

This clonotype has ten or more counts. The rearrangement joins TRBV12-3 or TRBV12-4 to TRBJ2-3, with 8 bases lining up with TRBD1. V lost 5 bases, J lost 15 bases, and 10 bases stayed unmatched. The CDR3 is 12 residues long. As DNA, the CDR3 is TGTGCCAGCAGTGGGACAGGCCAGGGCGGTTATTTT. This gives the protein CASSGTGQGGYF.

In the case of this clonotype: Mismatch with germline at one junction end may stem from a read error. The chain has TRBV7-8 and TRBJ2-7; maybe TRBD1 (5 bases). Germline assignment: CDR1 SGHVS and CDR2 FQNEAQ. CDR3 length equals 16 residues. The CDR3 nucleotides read TGTGCCAGCACCTTAGAACATGGGGCTCACTCCTACGAGCAGTACTTC. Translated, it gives CASTLEHGAHSYEQYF.

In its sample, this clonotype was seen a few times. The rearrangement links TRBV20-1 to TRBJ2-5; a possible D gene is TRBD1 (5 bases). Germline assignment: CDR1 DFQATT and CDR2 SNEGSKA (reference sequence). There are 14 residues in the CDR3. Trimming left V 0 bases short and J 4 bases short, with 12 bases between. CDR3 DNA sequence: TGCAGTGCTAGAGATGAGATAACAGGAGAGACCCAGTACTTC. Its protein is CSARDEITGETQYF.

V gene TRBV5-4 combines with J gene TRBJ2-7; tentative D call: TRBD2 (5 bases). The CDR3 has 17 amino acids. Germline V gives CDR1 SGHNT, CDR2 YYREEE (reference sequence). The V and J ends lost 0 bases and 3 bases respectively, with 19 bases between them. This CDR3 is CASSLASGRSSYYEQYF. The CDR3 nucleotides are TGTGCCAGCAGCTTGGCGAGCGGTAGGTCTTCATACTACGAGCAGTACTTC.

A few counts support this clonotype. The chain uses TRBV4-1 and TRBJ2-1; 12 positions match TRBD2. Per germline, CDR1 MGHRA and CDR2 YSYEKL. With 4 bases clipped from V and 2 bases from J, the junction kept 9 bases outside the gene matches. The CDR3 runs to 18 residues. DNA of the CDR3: TGCGCCAGCAGCCGGACATCCGGGACTAGCGGGCCCTACAATGAGCAGTTCTTC. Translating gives CASSRTSGTSGPYNEQFF.

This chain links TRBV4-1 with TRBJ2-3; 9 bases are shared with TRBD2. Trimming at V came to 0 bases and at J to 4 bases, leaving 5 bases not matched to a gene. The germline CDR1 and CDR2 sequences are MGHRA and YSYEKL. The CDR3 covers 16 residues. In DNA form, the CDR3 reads TGCGCCAGCAGCCAAGATCCCCGACTAGCGGCAGATACGCAGTATTTT. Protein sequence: CASSQDPRLAADTQYF.

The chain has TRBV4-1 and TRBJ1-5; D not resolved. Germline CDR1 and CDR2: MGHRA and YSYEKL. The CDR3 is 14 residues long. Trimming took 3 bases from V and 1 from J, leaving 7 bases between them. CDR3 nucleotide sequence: TGCGCCAGCAGCCAGGATGAGAGCAATCAGCCCCAGCATTTT. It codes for CASSQDESNQPQHF.

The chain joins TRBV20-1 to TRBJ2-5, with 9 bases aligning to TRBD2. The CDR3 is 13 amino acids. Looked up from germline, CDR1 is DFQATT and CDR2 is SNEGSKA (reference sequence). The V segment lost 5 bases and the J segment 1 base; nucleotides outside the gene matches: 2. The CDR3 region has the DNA TGCAGTGCTCAAGCGGGAGGCCAAGAGACCCAGTACTTC. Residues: CSAQAGGQETQYF.

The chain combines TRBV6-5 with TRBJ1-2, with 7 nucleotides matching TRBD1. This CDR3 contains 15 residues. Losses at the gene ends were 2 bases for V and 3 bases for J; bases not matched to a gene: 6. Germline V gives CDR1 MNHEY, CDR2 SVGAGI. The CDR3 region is CASSYTAGGDYGYTF. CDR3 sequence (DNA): TGTGCCAGCAGTTACACTGCAGGGGGTGACTATGGCTACACCTTC.

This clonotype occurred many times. The CDR3 spells CASSQGLAGFNTDTQYF. The DNA for the CDR3 is TGTGCCAGCAGCCAGGGACTAGCGGGGTTTAACACAGATACGCAGTATTTT. The rearrangement joins TRBV7-2 to TRBJ2-3; 13 bases agree with TRBD2. The ends lost 5 bases at V and 2 bases at J; junction bases unmatched: 7. The CDR3 is made up of 17 amino acids. Germline V lookup: CDR1 SGHTA, CDR2 FQGNSA.

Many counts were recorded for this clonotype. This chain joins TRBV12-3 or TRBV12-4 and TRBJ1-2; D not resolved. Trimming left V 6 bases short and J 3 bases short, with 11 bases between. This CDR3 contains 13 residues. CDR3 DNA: TGTGCCAGCAGGTCCCGGGTTGACTATGGCTACACCTTC. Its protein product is CASRSRVDYGYTF.

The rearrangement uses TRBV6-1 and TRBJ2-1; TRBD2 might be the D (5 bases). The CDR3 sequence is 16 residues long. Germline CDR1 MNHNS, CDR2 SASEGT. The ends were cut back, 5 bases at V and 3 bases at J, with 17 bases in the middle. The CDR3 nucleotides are TGTGCCAGCAGTTACGGAGCGGCCCCCGGCTACAATGAGCAGTTCTTC. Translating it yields CASSYGAAPGYNEQFF.

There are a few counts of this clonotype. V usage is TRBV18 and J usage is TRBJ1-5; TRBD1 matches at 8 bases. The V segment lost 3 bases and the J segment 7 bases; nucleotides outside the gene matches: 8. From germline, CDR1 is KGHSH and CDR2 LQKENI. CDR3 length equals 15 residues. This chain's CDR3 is CASSPSTGAEQPQHF. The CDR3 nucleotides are TGTGCCAGCTCACCGTCGACAGGGGCTGAGCAGCCCCAGCATTTT.

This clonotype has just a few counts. CDR3 in amino acids: CAISVSGGIYNEQFF. The CDR3 DNA sequence: TGTGCCATCAGTGTTAGCGGGGGAATCTACAATGAGCAGTTCTTC. J is TRBJ2-1 and V is TRBV10-3; 9 nucleotides agree with TRBD2. The germline V gene encodes CDR1 ENHRY and CDR2 SYGVKD. Trimming took 4 bases from V and 3 from J; bases not matched to a gene: 4. The CDR3 extends over 15 amino acids.

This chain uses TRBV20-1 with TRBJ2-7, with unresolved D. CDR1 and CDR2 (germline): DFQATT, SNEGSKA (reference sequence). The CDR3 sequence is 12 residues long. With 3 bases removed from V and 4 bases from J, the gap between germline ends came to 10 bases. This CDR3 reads CSARDDKYEQYF. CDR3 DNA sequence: TGCAGTGCTAGGGATGACAAGTACGAGCAGTACTTC.

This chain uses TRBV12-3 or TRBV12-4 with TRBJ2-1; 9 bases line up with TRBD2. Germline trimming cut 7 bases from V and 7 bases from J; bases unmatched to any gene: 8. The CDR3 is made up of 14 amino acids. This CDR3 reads CASKPQGLANEQFF. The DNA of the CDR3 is TGTGCCAGCAAACCACAGGGACTAGCAAATGAGCAGTTCTTC.

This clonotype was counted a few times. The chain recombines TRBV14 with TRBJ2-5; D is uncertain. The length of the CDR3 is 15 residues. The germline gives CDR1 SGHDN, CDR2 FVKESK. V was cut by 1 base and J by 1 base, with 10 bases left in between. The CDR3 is CASSQVVGPQETQYF. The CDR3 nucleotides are TGTGCCAGCAGCCAAGTAGTAGGACCCCAAGAGACCCAGTACTTC.

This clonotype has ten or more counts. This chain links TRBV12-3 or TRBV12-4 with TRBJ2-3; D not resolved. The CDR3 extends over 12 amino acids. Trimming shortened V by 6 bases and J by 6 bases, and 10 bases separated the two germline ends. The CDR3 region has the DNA TGTGCCAGCAGCCCGACTGCGGATACGCAGTATTTT. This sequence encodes CASSPTADTQYF.

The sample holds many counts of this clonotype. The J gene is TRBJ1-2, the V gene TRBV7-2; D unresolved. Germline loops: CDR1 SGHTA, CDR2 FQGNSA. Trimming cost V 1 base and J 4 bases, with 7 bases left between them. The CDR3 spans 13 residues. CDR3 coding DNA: TGTGCCAGCAGCTTAGGGGCAGGCTATGGCTACACCTTC. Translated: CASSLGAGYGYTF.

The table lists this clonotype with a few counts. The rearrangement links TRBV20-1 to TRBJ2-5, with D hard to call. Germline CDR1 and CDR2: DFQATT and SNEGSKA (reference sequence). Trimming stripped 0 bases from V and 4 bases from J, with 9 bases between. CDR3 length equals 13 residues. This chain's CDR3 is CSARDSRGETQYF. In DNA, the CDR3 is TGCAGTGCTAGAGATTCGCGAGGAGAGACCCAGTACTTC.

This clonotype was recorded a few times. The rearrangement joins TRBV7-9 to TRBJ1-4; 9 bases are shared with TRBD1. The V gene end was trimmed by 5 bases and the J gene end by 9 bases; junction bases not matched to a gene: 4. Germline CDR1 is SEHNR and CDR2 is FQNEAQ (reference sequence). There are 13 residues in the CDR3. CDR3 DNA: TGTGCCAGCAGCGCGGGACAGGGCCAAAAACTGTTTTTT. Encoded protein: CASSAGQGQKLFF.

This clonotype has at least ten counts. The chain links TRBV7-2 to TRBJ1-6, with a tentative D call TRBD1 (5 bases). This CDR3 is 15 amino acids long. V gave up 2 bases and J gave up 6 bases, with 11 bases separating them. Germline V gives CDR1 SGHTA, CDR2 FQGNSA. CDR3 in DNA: TGTGCCAGCAGCTTATTGGGGGTTGGTAATTCACCCCTCCACTTT. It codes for CASSLLGVGNSPLHF.

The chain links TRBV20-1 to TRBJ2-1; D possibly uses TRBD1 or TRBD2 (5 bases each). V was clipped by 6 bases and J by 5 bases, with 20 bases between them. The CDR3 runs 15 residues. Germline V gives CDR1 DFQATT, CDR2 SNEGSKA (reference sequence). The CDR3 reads CSATLPGRRDNEQFF. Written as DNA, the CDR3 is TGCAGTGCGACGTTACCGGGACGGCGGGACAATGAGCAGTTCTTC.